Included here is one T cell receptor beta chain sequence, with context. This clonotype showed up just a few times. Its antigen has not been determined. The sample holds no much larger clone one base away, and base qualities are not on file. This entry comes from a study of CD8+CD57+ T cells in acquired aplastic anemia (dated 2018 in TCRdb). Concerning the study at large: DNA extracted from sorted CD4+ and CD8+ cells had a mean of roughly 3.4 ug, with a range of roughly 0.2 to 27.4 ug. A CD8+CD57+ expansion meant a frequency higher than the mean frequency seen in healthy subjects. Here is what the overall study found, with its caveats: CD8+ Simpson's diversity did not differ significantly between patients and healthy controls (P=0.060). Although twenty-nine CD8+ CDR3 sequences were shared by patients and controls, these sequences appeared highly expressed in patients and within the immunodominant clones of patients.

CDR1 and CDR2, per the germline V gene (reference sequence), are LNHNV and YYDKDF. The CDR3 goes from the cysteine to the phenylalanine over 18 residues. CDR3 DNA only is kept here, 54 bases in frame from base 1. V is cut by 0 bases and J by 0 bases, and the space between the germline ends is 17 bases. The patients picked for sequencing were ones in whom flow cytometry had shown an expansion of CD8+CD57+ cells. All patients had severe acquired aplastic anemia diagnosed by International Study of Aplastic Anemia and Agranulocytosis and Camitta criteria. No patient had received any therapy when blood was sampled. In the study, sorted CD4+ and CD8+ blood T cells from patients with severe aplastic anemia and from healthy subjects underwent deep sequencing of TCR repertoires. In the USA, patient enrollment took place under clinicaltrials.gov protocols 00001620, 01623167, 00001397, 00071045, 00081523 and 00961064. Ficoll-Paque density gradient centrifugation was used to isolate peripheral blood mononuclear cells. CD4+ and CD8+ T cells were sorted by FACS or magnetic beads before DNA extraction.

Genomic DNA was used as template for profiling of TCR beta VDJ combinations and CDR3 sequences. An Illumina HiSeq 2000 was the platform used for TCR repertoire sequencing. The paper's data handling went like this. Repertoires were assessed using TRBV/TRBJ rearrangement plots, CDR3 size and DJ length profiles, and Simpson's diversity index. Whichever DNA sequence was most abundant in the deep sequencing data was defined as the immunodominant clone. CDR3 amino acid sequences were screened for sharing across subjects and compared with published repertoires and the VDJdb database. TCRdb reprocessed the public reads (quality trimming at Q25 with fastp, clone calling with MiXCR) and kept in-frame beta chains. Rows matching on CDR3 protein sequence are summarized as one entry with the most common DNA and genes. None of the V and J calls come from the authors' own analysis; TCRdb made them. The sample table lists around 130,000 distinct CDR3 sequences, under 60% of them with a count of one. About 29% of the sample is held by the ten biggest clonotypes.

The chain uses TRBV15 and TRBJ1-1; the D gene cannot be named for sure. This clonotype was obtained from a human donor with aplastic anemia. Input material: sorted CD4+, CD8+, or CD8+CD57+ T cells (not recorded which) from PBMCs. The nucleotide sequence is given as TGTGCCACCAGCAGAGAATTAGTACGGGAAACCATGAACACTGAAGCTTTCTTT. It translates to CATSRELVRETMNTEAFF.